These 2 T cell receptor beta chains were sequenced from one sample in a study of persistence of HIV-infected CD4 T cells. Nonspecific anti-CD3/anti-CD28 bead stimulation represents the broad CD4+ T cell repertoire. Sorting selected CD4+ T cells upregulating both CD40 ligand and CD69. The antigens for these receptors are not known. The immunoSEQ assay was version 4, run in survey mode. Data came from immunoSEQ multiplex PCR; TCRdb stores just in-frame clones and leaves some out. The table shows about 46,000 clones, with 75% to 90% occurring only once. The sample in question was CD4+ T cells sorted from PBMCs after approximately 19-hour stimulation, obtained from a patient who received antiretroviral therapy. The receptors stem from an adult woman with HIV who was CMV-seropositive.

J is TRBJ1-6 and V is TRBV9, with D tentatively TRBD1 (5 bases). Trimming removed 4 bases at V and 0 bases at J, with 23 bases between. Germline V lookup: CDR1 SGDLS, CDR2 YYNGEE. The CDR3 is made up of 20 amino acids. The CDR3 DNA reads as TGTGCCAGCAGCCCCCGCCCCAGAGCGGGGCCGAGCTCCTATAATTCACCCCTCCACTTT. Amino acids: CASSPRPRAGPSSYNSPLHF. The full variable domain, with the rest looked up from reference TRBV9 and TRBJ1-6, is DSGVTQTPKHLITATGQRVTLRCSPRSGDLSVYWYQQSLDQGLQFLIQYYNGEERAKGNILERFSAQQFPDLHSELNLSSLELGDSALYFCASSPRPRAGPSSYNSPLHFGNGTRLTVT.

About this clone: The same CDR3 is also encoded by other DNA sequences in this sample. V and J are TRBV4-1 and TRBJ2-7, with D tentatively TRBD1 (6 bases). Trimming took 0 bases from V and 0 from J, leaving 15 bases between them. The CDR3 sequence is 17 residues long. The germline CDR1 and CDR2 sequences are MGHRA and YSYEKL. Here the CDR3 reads CASSQEGGGSSSYEQYF. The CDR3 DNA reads TGCGCCAGCAGCCAAGAAGGGGGTGGGTCTAGCTCCTACGAGCAGTACTTC.